This TCR beta chain was sequenced in a study of OX40 agonist ivuxolimab in advanced cancers. The wider study: As their treatment, patients were administered ivuxolimab, an agonistic anti-OX40 (CD134) antibody.

TCRdb keeps only in-frame clones here, not all; method: immunoSEQ multiplex PCR. Of some 71,000 clones in the sample, 80% to 85% were seen once. A word on this clone: The antigen is undetermined.

CDR3 length equals 15 residues. The V and J ends lost 1 base and 0 bases respectively, with 7 bases between them. CDR1 and CDR2 (germline): SGHNT, YENEEA. The study, taken as a whole, reports: Dosing at 0.1 to 3.0 mg/kg was accompanied by clonal expansion of CD4+ and CD8+ blood T cells by week 6.

This rearrangement joins TRBV11-3 to TRBJ2-1; weak D call: TRBD2 (5 bases). The receptor comes from an adult with an advanced solid tumor such as melanoma, head and neck, liver or kidney cancer. This specimen consisted of CD4+ or CD8+ T cells sorted from blood, obtained in a trial of the OX40 agonist ivuxolimab. The CDR3: CASSLGGSSYNEQFF. The CDR3 DNA is TGTGCCAGCAGCTTAGGAGGGAGCTCCTACAATGAGCAGTTCTTC. Drawing the rest from reference TRBV11-3 and TRBJ2-1, the complete variable domain is EAGVVQSPRYKIIEKKQPVAFWCNPISGHNTLYWYLQNLGQGPELLIRYENEEAVDDSQLPKDRFSAERLKGVDSTLKIQPAELGDSAVYLCASSLGGSSYNEQFFGPGTRLTVL.